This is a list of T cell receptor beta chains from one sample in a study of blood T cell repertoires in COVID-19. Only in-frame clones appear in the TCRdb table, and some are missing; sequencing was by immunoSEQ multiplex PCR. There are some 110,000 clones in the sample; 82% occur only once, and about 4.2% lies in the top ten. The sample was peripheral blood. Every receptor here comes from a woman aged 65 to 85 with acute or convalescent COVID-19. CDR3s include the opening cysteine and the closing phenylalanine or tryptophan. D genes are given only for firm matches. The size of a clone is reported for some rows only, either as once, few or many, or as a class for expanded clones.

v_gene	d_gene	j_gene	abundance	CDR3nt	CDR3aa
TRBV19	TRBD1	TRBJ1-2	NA	TGTGCCAGTGGGGGACAGGGATCCTATGGCTACACCTTC	CASGGQGSYGYTF
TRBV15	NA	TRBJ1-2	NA	TGTGCCACCAGCAAGATTGAGCTTAACTATGGCTACACCTTC	CATSKIELNYGYTF
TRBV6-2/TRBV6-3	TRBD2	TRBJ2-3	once	TGTGCCAGCAGTTACGTGGCGGGGGGCCTTCAAAAGGGAGATACGCAGTATTTT	CASSYVAGGLQKGDTQYF
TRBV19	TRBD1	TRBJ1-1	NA	TGTGCCAGTAGTTCCCCAGGGGGCGAAGCTTTCTTT	CASSSPGGEAFF
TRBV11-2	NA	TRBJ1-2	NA	TGTGCCAGCAGCTTAGCAGGACTACTCTATGGCTACACCTTC	CASSLAGLLYGYTF
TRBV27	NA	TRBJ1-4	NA	TGTGCCAGCCGTCTAGCCCGCGGGAGTGAAAAACTGTTTTTT	CASRLARGSEKLFF
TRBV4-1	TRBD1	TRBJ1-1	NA	TGCGCCAGCAGCGAGAGGACAGGCAATGAAGCTTTCTTT	CASSERTGNEAFF
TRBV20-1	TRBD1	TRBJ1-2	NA	TGCAGTGCTAGGGGGGACAGGGGCTACACCTTC	CSARGDRGYTF
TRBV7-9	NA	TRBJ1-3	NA	TGTGCCAGCAGCTCCCAGACTGGACTCGGGAACACCATATATTTT	CASSSQTGLGNTIYF
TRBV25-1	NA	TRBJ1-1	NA	TGTGCCAGCAGTCGGGGGAACACTGAAGCTTTCTTT	CASSRGNTEAFF
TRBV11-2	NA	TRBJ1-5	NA	TGTGCCAGCAGCTTAGGCAGTTATAGCAATCAGCCCCAGCATTTT	CASSLGSYSNQPQHF
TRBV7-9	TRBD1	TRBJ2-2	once	TGTGCCAGCAGCTCAAGGACAGGGAATACCCCACCCGGGGAGCTGTTTTTT	CASSSRTGNTPPGELFF
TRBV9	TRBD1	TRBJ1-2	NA	TGTGCCAGCAGCGTAGAACTCAGGGGGCCCACCTTC	CASSVELRGPTF
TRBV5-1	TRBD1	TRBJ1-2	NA	TGCGCCAGCAGCACCAGCCAGGGGGCGCGCAATGGCTACACCTTC	CASSTSQGARNGYTF
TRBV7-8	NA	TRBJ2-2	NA	TGTGCCAGCAGCTTAGGGCTAGAAAGGAGCACCGGGGAGCTGTTTTTT	CASSLGLERSTGELFF
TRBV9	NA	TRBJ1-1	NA	TGTGCCAGCAGCGTAGGGCCAGACTTCACTGAAGCTTTCTTT	CASSVGPDFTEAFF
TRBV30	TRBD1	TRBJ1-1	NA	TGTGCCTGGAGTGTGACAGGGAGGGCTTTCTTT	CAWSVTGRAFF
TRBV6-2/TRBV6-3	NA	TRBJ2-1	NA	TGTGCCAGCAGCATCAGGGCCTCCTACAATGAGCAGTTCTTC	CASSIRASYNEQFF
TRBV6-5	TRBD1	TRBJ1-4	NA	TGTGCCAGCCGGACAGGGGGTGCCAAACTGTTTTTT	CASRTGGAKLFF
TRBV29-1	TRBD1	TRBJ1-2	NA	TGCAGCGTAGACAGGGTGGCCGGTGGCTACACCTTC	CSVDRVAGGYTF
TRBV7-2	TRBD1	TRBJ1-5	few	TGTGCCAGCAGCTGGACAGGGACGGAGCCCCAGCATTTT	CASSWTGTEPQHF
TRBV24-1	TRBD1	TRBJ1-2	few	TGTGCCACCAGTGATGTGAACAGGGGAGATGGCTACACCTTC	CATSDVNRGDGYTF
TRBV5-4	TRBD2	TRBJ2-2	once	TGTGCCAGCAGCTTGGGGACTAGCGGGCTTTCGAACACCGGGGAGCTGTTTTTT	CASSLGTSGLSNTGELFF
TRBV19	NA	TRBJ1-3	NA	TGTGCCAGTAGTATAGGGCAGGCCTGGGACACCATATATTTT	CASSIGQAWDTIYF
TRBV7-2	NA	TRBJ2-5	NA	TGTGCCAGCAGCTACCAGGGGGGCCCCGGGGAGACCCAGTACTTC	CASSYQGGPGETQYF
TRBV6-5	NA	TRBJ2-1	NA	TGTGCCAGCAGTTACCGCAGGGTAGGCTACAATGAGCAGTTCTTC	CASSYRRVGYNEQFF
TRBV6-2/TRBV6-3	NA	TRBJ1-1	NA	TGTGCCAGCAGTTACAGTACGGGTTTATTGGACACTGAAGCTTTCTTT	CASSYSTGLLDTEAFF
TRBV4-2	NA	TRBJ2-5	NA	TGTGCCAGCAGCCAACAAGAAACCGGGACCCAGTACTTC	CASSQQETGTQYF
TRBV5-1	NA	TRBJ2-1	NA	TGCGCCAGCAGCTATACCGGGATACCGGGGAATGAGCAGTTCTTC	CASSYTGIPGNEQFF
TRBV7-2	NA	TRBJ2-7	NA	TGTGCCAGCAGGACTGACAGGTACAACTCCTACGAGCAGTACTTC	CASRTDRYNSYEQYF
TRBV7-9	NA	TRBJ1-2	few	TGTGCCAGCAGCCCGCAGATGATCTATGGCTACACCTTC	CASSPQMIYGYTF
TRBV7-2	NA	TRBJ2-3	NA	TGTGCCAGCAGCTTGGAGCGCTACACAGATACGCAGTATTTT	CASSLERYTDTQYF